This TCR beta chain originates from a study of T cell responses to AZD1222 COVID-19 vaccine. Here immunoSEQ multiplex PCR was the method, and the copy in TCRdb shows in-frame clones only, minus some. The sample has 70,000 to 90,000 clones; roughly 89% are singletons. This CDR3 has 14 amino acids. Trimming removed 3 bases from V and 2 bases from J, with 7 bases in between. Germline V gives CDR1 SGHTA, CDR2 FQGNSA. The TCR sequence derives from an adult in good health. This chain uses TRBV7-2 with TRBJ2-2; no firm D call. This sample comprised peripheral blood, obtained on day 0 of AZD1222 vaccination. CDR3 loop: CASSFYLNTGELFF. CDR3 nucleotides: TGTGCCAGCAGCTTCTACCTTAACACCGGGGAGCTGTTTTTT. The full variable domain, rest sourced from reference TRBV7-2 and TRBJ2-2, is GAGVSQSPSNKVTEKGKDVELRCDPISGHTALYWYRQSLGQGLEFLIYFQGNSAPDKSGLPSDRFSAERTGGSVSTLTIQRTQQEDSAVYLCASSFYLNTGELFFGEGSRLTVL.